The entry below gives a single T cell receptor beta chain sequence along with its context. Antigen unknown. The germline V gene has CDR1 MNHEY and CDR2 SMNVEV (reference sequence). The V end lost 3 bases, the J end lost 1 base, and 12 bases lay between the germline ends. The CDR3 consists of 15 residues. The sample belongs to a study of cytomegalovirus exposure and HLA in healthy donors. Across the whole study: In an earlier analysis, 95 million to 140 million unique TCR beta sequences were found from 150 million to 200 million T cells. Study results and caveats: According to the study, 150 to 200 TCR beta chains were cytomegalovirus-associated. In all likelihood, a cluster of highly shared sequence variants was a sequencing artifact.

The PCR had 60 Vbeta and 13 Jbeta primers. Only in-frame clones appear in the TCRdb table, and some are missing; sequencing was by immunoSEQ multiplex PCR. The repertoire includes approximately 190,000 clones, approximately 78% of them detected once, and 6.5% sits in the top ten. This clonotype was obtained from a woman between 45 and 65 years old in good health and CMV-seropositive. Sequencing used PBMCs. The genes are TRBV27 and TRBJ1-1; TRBD1 is a possible D gene (5 bases). DNA of the CDR3: TGTGCCAGCAGTTTCCGGGGGTCCCCGAACACTGAAGCTTTCTTT. It specifies CASSFRGSPNTEAFF.